The 12 T cell receptor beta chains listed next were all sequenced from one sample in a study of a mutant IDH1 vaccine in newly diagnosed glioma. Noted time point: week 47, end of study. The study gave 300 ug of mutant IDH1 20-mer peptide per vaccine dose, with topical imiquimod. Their antigens are not known. Profiled with immunoSEQ multiplex PCR; TCRdb holds only in-frame clones, not every one. In the table there are about 94,000 clones, roughly 91% of which are singletons. The material was PBMCs, obtained from a glioma patient whose treatment included an IDH1 peptide vaccine. These receptors all come from a woman aged 45-60 years with glioma.

V and J are TRBV2 and TRBJ1-2; D is unresolved. This CDR3 spans 13 amino acids. From germline, CDR1 is SNHLY and CDR2 FYNNEI. Trimming cost V 6 bases and J 4 bases, with 12 bases left between them. CDR3 amino acids: CASSQKLLYGYTF. CDR3 sequence (DNA): TGTGCCAGCAGCCAAAAATTGCTCTATGGCTACACCTTC.

This sequence joins TRBV4-1 and TRBJ1-5, with TRBD1 identical over 9 bases. The V and J ends lost 1 base and 4 bases, in that order; junction bases with no gene match: 2. CDR3 length equals 15 residues. Looked up from germline, CDR1 is MGHRA and CDR2 is YSYEKL. The CDR3 DNA sequence: TGCGCCAGCAGCCAAGCCGGGACAGGGAATCAGCCCCAGCATTTT. It codes for CASSQAGTGNQPQHF.

This chain links TRBV6-1 with TRBJ1-4, with D hard to call. V gave up 8 bases and J gave up 4 bases, with 14 bases separating them. Germline CDR1 is MNHNS and CDR2 is SASEGT. The CDR3 sequence is 14 residues long. The CDR3 is CASLPQRNNEKLFF. The CDR3 DNA reads as TGTGCCAGCCTTCCACAGCGTAATAATGAAAAACTGTTTTTT.

V gene TRBV5-1 combines with J gene TRBJ2-1; 10 bases line up with TRBD2. This CDR3 has 16 amino acids. With V trimmed by 4 bases and J by 6 bases, 10 bases remained unmatched. From germline, CDR1 is SGHRS and CDR2 YFSETQ. This CDR3 reads CASSPPLAGVGNEQFF. In nucleotides, the CDR3 is TGCGCCAGCAGCCCCCCCCTAGCGGGAGTGGGCAATGAGCAGTTCTTC.

The V and J genes are TRBV28 and TRBJ1-1; TRBD1 aligns across 7 bases. Germline V gives CDR1 MDHEN, CDR2 SYDVKM. The CDR3 runs to 13 residues. Here the CDR3 reads CVSRTGLNTEAFF. The CDR3 DNA reads TGTGTCTCTAGGACAGGATTGAACACTGAAGCTTTCTTT.

This sequence joins TRBV10-3 and TRBJ2-3; D might be TRBD2 (7 bases). V lost 2 bases to trimming and J lost 1 base, with 16 bases between them. The germline V gene has CDR1 ENHRY and CDR2 SYGVKD. The CDR3 extends over 17 amino acids. The CDR3, as DNA: TGTGCCATCAGTGAGCAGGGGCGGGAGCCGGGCACAGATACGCAGTATTTT. Its protein product is CAISEQGREPGTDTQYF.

The chain is built from TRBV29-1 and TRBJ2-1; 7 bases line up with TRBD2. Germline CDR1 is SQVTM and CDR2 is ANQGSEA. The CDR3 is 14 amino acids. The V gene end was trimmed by 3 bases and the J gene end by 6 bases; junction bases not matched to a gene: 8. The CDR3 DNA is TGCAGCGTTGATTCTGGACTAGTCTCCAATGAGCAGTTCTTC. Translating it yields CSVDSGLVSNEQFF.

The chain combines TRBV6-5 with TRBJ2-5, with 16 bases lining up with TRBD2. Unmatched junction bases numbered 2, after V lost 4 bases and J lost 9 bases. CDR1 and CDR2 (germline): MNHEY, SVGAGI. This CDR3 comprises 14 residues. The CDR3 nucleotides are TGTGCCAGCAGTTCCGGGACTAGCGGGAGGGCCCAGTACTTC. It is translated as CASSSGTSGRAQYF.

The chain is built from TRBV7-9 and TRBJ1-2; maybe TRBD1 (6 bases). CDR3 length equals 15 residues. Trimming stripped 7 bases from V and 4 bases from J, with 19 bases between. CDR1 and CDR2 (germline): SEHNR, FQNEAQ (reference sequence). This chain's CDR3 is CASNRIYRALYGYTF. The CDR3 bases are TGTGCCAGCAACCGAATATACAGGGCTCTCTATGGCTACACCTTC.

The CDR3: CASSENRVLGEKLFF. The CDR3 DNA is TGTGCCAGCAGTGAAAACAGGGTCTTAGGTGAAAAACTGTTTTTT. V gene TRBV2 combines with J gene TRBJ1-4; possibly TRBD1 for D (6 bases). With 2 bases removed from V and 7 bases from J, the gap between germline ends came to 14 bases. The CDR3 is 15 amino acids. Germline lookup yields CDR1 SNHLY and CDR2 FYNNEI.

The CDR3 sequence: CASTSGNTGELFF. The CDR3 DNA sequence: TGTGCCAGTACTAGCGGGAACACCGGGGAGCTGTTTTTT. The chain recombines TRBV10-3 with TRBJ2-2; 8 positions match TRBD2. CDR3 length: 13 residues. V shed 10 bases, J shed 1 base, and the junction held 2 bases outside the gene matches. Germline assignment: CDR1 ENHRY and CDR2 SYGVKD.

The J gene is TRBJ2-3, the V gene TRBV7-2; D ambiguous. Between the trimmed V and J ends, which lost 1 base and 0 bases, there was a span of 11 bases. Looked up from germline, CDR1 is SGHTA and CDR2 is FQGNSA. The CDR3 extends over 16 amino acids. The CDR3 reads CASSLGLGISTDTQYF. The CDR3 nucleotides read TGTGCCAGCAGCTTAGGTTTGGGGATTAGCACAGATACGCAGTATTTT.